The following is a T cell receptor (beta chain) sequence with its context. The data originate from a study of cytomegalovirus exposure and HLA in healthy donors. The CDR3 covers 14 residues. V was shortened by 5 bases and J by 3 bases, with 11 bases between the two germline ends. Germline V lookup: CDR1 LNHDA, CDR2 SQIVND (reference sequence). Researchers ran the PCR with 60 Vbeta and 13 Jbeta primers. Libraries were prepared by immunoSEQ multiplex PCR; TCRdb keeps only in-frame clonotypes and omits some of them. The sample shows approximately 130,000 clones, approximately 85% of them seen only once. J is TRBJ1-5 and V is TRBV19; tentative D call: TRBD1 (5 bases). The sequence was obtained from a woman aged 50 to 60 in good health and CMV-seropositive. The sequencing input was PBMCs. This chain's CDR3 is CASSLTAFNQPQHF. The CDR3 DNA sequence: TGTGCCAGTAGTTTGACAGCTTTCAATCAGCCCCAGCATTTT.